The present TCR beta chain was sequenced within a study of low-dose radiotherapy and immunotherapy resistance in tumors. The overall study: Nivolumab was given to patients as a 240 mg flat dose every two weeks, and ipilimumab at 1 mg/kg every six weeks. Both were delivered intravenously.

V was clipped by 5 bases and J by 8 bases, with 11 bases between them. CDR3 length: 12 residues. Germline V lookup: CDR1 SGHNT, CDR2 YYREEE (reference sequence). Time point of the sample: before trial treatment. All of the donors were given nivolumab, ipilimumab, aspirin, low-dose cyclophosphamide and low-dose radiotherapy as part of RACIN, a single-arm trial. This clonotype was picked up many times. Gene-specific TRAV and TRBV primers were used for first-strand cDNA, covering alpha and beta chains. TCRs were amplified for roughly 20 PCR cycles with a constant-region primer and V-primer adapter. After the mRNA was isolated, it was amplified using in vitro transcription. TCRdb reprocessed the reads via MiXCR and lists one record per CDR3 protein. The sample shows around 79,000 distinct CDR3 sequences, about 20% of them seen only once.

The sequence came from a male donor with prostate cancer. This chain uses TRBV5-4 with TRBJ2-1; weak D call: TRBD2 (5 bases). Source: PBMCs, taken before treatment. The CDR3 bases are TGTGCCAGCAGGGTACTAGGAGATGAGCAGTTCTTC. It specifies CASRVLGDEQFF.